The 27 T cell receptor beta chains below all came from one sample that was sequenced in a study of PD-1 blockade in classical Hodgkin lymphoma. Produced via immunoSEQ multiplex PCR; TCRdb's table is partial and in-frame only. The sample includes about 90,000 clones, over 75% of them seen just once. As to time point: cycle 4 day 1 (C4D1), after less than seven weeks of nivolumab. Each patient relapsed following autologous stem cell transplantation, and prior brentuximab vedotin exposure differed. Sequenced here: peripheral blood mononuclear cells (PBMCs), sampled before the fourth cycle of nivolumab. Receptor source: a human donor with classical Hodgkin lymphoma.

The rearrangement joins TRBV30 to TRBJ1-3; no clear D. V lost 1 base to trimming and J lost 2 bases, with 6 bases between them. Germline CDR1 GTSNPN, CDR2 SVGIG (reference sequence). CDR3 length equals 13 residues. In DNA form, the CDR3 reads TGTGCCTGGAGTGGGAGCACTGGAAACACCATATATTTT. The encoded protein is CAWSGSTGNTIYF.

The rearrangement links TRBV25-1 to TRBJ1-5; D is possibly TRBD1 (6 bases). The germline V gene encodes CDR1 MGHDK and CDR2 SYGVNS. V was shortened by 3 bases and J by 5 bases, with 14 bases between the two germline ends. CDR3 length: 15 amino acids. CDR3 sequence reads: CASSDSTGSHQPQHF. The CDR3 DNA sequence: TGTGCCAGCAGTGACTCAACAGGGAGCCATCAGCCCCAGCATTTT.

The chain recombines TRBV10-3 with TRBJ1-1, with D unresolved. The CDR3 covers 15 residues. The V gene lost 0 bases and the J gene lost 2 bases, with 10 bases spanning the gap. Germline assignment: CDR1 ENHRY and CDR2 SYGVKD. Here the CDR3 reads CAISESRQLNTEAFF. DNA of the CDR3: TGTGCCATCAGTGAGTCTCGGCAACTTAACACTGAAGCTTTCTTT.

CDR3 region: CASSENDRGLYEQYF. DNA for the CDR3: TGTGCCAGCAGTGAAAATGACAGGGGGCTCTACGAGCAGTACTTC. The genes are TRBV6-1 and TRBJ2-7; 10 bases are a match to TRBD1. CDR3 length equals 15 residues. CDR1 and CDR2 (germline): MNHNS, SASEGT. Unmatched junction bases numbered 4, after V lost 2 bases and J lost 3 bases.

V usage is TRBV7-8 and J usage is TRBJ2-1; the D is unclear. The germline V and J ends were trimmed by 3 bases and 2 bases, with 11 bases remaining between them. The V gene's germline CDR1 is SGHVS and CDR2 FQNEAQ. The CDR3 sequence is 15 residues long. The CDR3 reads CASSLRGLPYNEQFF. CDR3 DNA sequence: TGTGCCAGCAGCTTGCGAGGTCTCCCCTACAATGAGCAGTTCTTC.

The chain couples TRBV7-2 to TRBJ2-1; no firm D call. Germline CDR1 and CDR2: SGHTA and FQGNSA. This CDR3 has 16 amino acids. V lost 1 base, J lost 0 bases, and 10 bases lay in between. CDR3 protein: CASSLVPQSSYNEQFF. CDR3 sequence (DNA): TGTGCCAGCAGCTTAGTGCCGCAGAGCTCCTACAATGAGCAGTTCTTC.

This chain connects TRBV6-5 to TRBJ1-2; the D gene is possibly TRBD1 (6 bases). Between the trimmed V and J ends, which lost 5 bases and 6 bases, there was a span of 10 bases. The CDR3 length is 12 residues. CDR1 and CDR2 (germline): MNHEY, SVGAGI. This chain's CDR3 is CASSNQGNGYTF. The CDR3 region has the DNA TGTGCCAGCAGTAACCAGGGGAATGGCTACACCTTC.

The chain has TRBV28 and TRBJ1-5; D call uncertain. The CDR3 loop spans 15 amino acids. Per the germline V gene, CDR1 is MDHEN and CDR2 is SYDVKM. The V gene lost 2 bases and the J gene lost 3 bases, with 11 bases spanning the gap. The CDR3 region is CASSLRRSDNQPQHF. CDR3 coding DNA: TGTGCCAGCAGTTTACGCCGGTCCGACAATCAGCCCCAGCATTTT.

V gene TRBV5-4 combines with J gene TRBJ2-5; D is unclear. Trimming left V 2 bases short and J 5 bases short, with 10 bases between. The CDR3 totals 13 residues. The V gene's germline CDR1 is SGHNT and CDR2 YYREEE (reference sequence). CDR3 in DNA: TGTGCCAGCAGCTTAGCCAGCCAGGAGACCCAGTACTTC. This translates into CASSLASQETQYF.

The chain couples TRBV6-1 to TRBJ1-2, with D unclear. CDR3 length: 14 residues. Trimming took off 1 base at V and 1 base at J, with 7 bases between the two ends. The germline gives CDR1 MNHNS, CDR2 SASEGT. CDR3 bases: TGTGCCAGCAGTGAAGTTGGCAATAACTATGGCTACACCTTC. Amino acids: CASSEVGNNYGYTF.

The V gene is TRBV6-5, the J gene TRBJ1-2; no clear D gene. V was pared by 2 bases and J by 4 bases, with 11 bases between. The CDR3 spans 14 residues. Germline V gene lookup returns CDR1 MNHEY and CDR2 SVGAGI. This chain's CDR3 is CASSYKNRLYGYTF. The CDR3 DNA reads TGTGCCAGCAGTTACAAAAACCGTCTCTATGGCTACACCTTC.

The chain joins TRBV19 to TRBJ2-6, with D maybe TRBD1 (5 bases). Trimming took off 8 bases at V and 1 base at J, with 12 bases between the two ends. In germline, CDR1 is LNHDA, CDR2 SQIVND (reference sequence). The CDR3 spans 15 residues. This CDR3 reads CASGARLSGANVLTF. Here the CDR3 DNA reads TGTGCCAGTGGGGCCCGGCTTTCTGGGGCCAACGTCCTGACTTTC.

V is TRBV30 and J is TRBJ1-3; D uncertain. The V gene's germline CDR1 is GTSNPN and CDR2 SVGIG (reference sequence). Trimming shortened V by 0 bases and J by 0 bases, and 6 bases separated the two germline ends. This CDR3 contains 14 residues. The CDR3 DNA reads TGTGCCTGGAGTGTCTTTAGCTCTGGAAACACCATATATTTT. Its protein product is CAWSVFSSGNTIYF. Supplemented by reference TRBV30 and TRBJ1-3, the full variable domain reads SQTIHQWPATLVQPVGSPLSLECTVEGTSNPNLYWYRQAAGRGLQLLFYSVGIGQISSEVPQNLSASRPQDRQFILSSKKLLLSDSGFYLCAWSVFSSGNTIYFGEGSWLTVV.

This chain joins TRBV4-1 and TRBJ2-1; D perhaps matches TRBD2 (5 bases). Trimming left V 0 bases short and J 0 bases short, with 18 bases between. The CDR3 has 19 amino acids. Germline CDR1 reads MGHRA; CDR2 reads YSYEKL. CDR3 nucleotides: TGCGCCAGCAGCCAAGATTGGTATCAGCGGTCAGACTCCTACAATGAGCAGTTCTTC. Translation gives CASSQDWYQRSDSYNEQFF.

The V call is TRBV9, the J call TRBJ1-4; D not certain. Germline V gene sequence: CDR1 SGDLS, CDR2 YYNGEE. The CDR3 is 13 amino acids. Written as DNA, the CDR3 is TGTGCAGCAGCGCGTAGGAATAATGAAAAACTGTTTTTT. Translation gives CAAARRNNEKLFF.

The CDR3 here is CASSQVGPTDTQYF. DNA for the CDR3: TGCGCCAGCAGCCAAGTGGGGCCTACAGATACGCAGTATTTT. J is TRBJ2-3 and V is TRBV4-3, with D perhaps matching TRBD1 (5 bases). Trimming removed 1 base at V and 3 bases at J, with 8 bases between. The CDR3 spans 14 residues. Germline CDR1 LGHNA, CDR2 YSLEER.

CDR3 nucleotides: TGTGCCATCAAGCGGGGGGACTCCACAGATACGCAGTATTTT. Protein product: CAIKRGDSTDTQYF. The chain couples TRBV10-3 to TRBJ2-3, with TRBD2 identical over 9 bases. Per the germline V gene, CDR1 is ENHRY and CDR2 is SYGVKD. Losses at the gene ends were 7 bases for V and 2 bases for J; bases not matched to a gene: 4. The CDR3 has 14 amino acids.

In this sample, this clone turned up a few times. The gene calls are TRBV7-9 and TRBJ1-3; D gene uncertain. The CDR3 runs to 14 residues. Germline CDR1 SEHNR, CDR2 FQNEAQ (reference sequence). V was clipped by 6 bases and J by 8 bases, with 17 bases between them. The CDR3 sequence is CASRSGDWRDTIYF. In nucleotides, the CDR3 is TGTGCCAGCAGGTCCGGGGATTGGCGGGACACCATATATTTT.

The V gene is TRBV4-3, the J gene TRBJ2-4; possibly TRBD1 or TRBD2 for D (5 bases each). The CDR3 extends over 17 amino acids. V was shortened by 1 base and J by 2 bases, with 15 bases between the two germline ends. CDR1 LGHNA and CDR2 YSLEER come from the germline V gene. The CDR3 here is CASSQGPPGASKNIQYF. In nucleotides, the CDR3 is TGCGCCAGCAGCCAAGGCCCCCCCGGGGCGTCCAAAAACATTCAGTACTTC.

The rearrangement links TRBV4-1 to TRBJ2-7, with D possibly TRBD2 on 7 matching bases. CDR3 length: 15 residues. The V gene's germline CDR1 is MGHRA and CDR2 YSYEKL. V dropped 5 bases and J dropped 5 bases, with 19 bases sitting between them. CDR3 coding DNA: TGCGCCAGCAGCGAGTATACGGGGGGCCGAGACGAGCAGTACTTC. Residues: CASSEYTGGRDEQYF.

The chain uses TRBV6-5 and TRBJ1-5, with a possible D match to TRBD1 (5 bases). Per the germline V gene, CDR1 is MNHEY and CDR2 is SVGAGI. V lost 5 bases and J 1 base, leaving 9 bases between the germline ends. The CDR3 contains 14 residues. The CDR3 sequence is CASSDRWSNQPQHF. For the CDR3, the DNA is TGTGCCAGCAGTGACAGATGGAGCAATCAGCCCCAGCATTTT.

This sequence joins TRBV2 and TRBJ2-7; 8 positions agree with TRBD1. V trimming: 7 bases; J trimming: 2 bases; junction bases outside the gene matches: 7. Germline V CDR1 and CDR2: SNHLY, FYNNEI. The CDR3 contains 14 residues. CDR3 loop: CASKPGQAAYEQYF. CDR3 sequence (DNA): TGTGCCAGCAAGCCGGGACAGGCAGCCTACGAGCAGTACTTC.

The rearrangement links TRBV30 to TRBJ1-6; the D is unclear. CDR3 length equals 11 residues. V was cut by 3 bases and J by 10 bases, with 7 bases left in between. The germline V gene encodes CDR1 GTSNPN and CDR2 SVGIG (reference sequence). The CDR3 DNA reads as TGTGCCTGGAGCGACGGATCACCCCTCCACTTT. Residues: CAWSDGSPLHF.

In its sample, this clone was seen a few times. The V gene is TRBV6-5, the J gene TRBJ1-6; D may be TRBD1 (6 bases). Germline CDR1 MNHEY, CDR2 SVGAGI. V was trimmed by 5 bases and J by 7 bases, leaving 6 bases between them. The CDR3 length is 12 residues. CDR3 coding DNA: TGTGCCAGCAGTACAGGGAATTCACCCCTCCACTTT. Its protein is CASSTGNSPLHF.

This chain connects TRBV7-2 to TRBJ2-1; TRBD2 is a possible D gene (5 bases). CDR3 length equals 15 residues. CDR1 and CDR2 (germline): SGHTA, FQGNSA. V lost 8 bases to trimming and J lost 5 bases, with 19 bases between them. The CDR3 coding sequence is TGTGCCAGCGTAAAATCGGCTAGCTTACACAATGAGCAGTTCTTC. Translated: CASVKSASLHNEQFF.

The rearrangement joins TRBV6-6 to TRBJ1-1; possibly TRBD1 for D (6 bases). The CDR3 runs 12 residues. Trimming took off 5 bases at V and 7 bases at J, with 11 bases between the two ends. The germline V gene has CDR1 MNHNY and CDR2 SVGAGI (reference sequence). CDR3 nucleotide sequence: TGTGCCAGCAGTACCGGGACATATGAAGCTTTCTTT. This encodes CASSTGTYEAFF.

The genes are TRBV6-5 and TRBJ1-2; weak D call: TRBD1 (6 bases). Germline V lookup: CDR1 MNHEY, CDR2 SVGAGI. This CDR3 contains 13 residues. V lost 8 bases and J lost 6, with 16 bases in between. This chain's CDR3 is CASSVQGFNGYTF. The CDR3 DNA reads TGTGCCAGCTCGGTCCAGGGGTTTAATGGCTACACCTTC.